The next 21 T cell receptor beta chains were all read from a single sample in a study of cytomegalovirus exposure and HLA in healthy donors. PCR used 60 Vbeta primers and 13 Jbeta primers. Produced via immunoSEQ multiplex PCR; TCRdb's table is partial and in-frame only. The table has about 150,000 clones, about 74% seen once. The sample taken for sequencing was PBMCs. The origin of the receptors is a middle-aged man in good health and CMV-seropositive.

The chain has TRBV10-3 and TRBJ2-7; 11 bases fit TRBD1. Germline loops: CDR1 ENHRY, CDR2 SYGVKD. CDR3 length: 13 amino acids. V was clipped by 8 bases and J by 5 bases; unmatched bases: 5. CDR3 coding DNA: TGTGCCATCTCAGGACAGGGGGCCAACGAGCAGTACTTC. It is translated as CAISGQGANEQYF.

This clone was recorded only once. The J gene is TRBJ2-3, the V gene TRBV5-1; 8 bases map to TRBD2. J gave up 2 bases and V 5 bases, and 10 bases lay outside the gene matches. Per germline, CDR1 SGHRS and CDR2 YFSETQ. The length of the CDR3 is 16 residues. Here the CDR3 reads CASRELAASTTDTQYF. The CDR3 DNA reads TGCGCCAGCAGGGAACTAGCGGCCTCAACCACAGATACGCAGTATTTT. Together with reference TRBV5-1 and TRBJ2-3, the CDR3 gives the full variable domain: KAGVTQTPRYLIKTRGQQVTLSCSPISGHRSVSWYQQTPGQGLQFLFEYFSETQRNKGNFPGRFSGRQFSNSRSEMNVSTLELGDSALYLCASRELAASTTDTQYFGPGTRLTVL.

The CDR3 DNA sequence: TGTGCCAGCAGTTCGACGACAGGGCAAGAGACGCGAGACACCGGGGAGCTGTTTTTT. Translated: CASSSTTGQETRDTGELFF. The V and J genes are TRBV28 and TRBJ2-2, with TRBD1 matching 7 bases. Germline-derived CDR1 and CDR2 are MDHEN and SYDVKM. V shed 4 bases, J shed 3 bases, and the junction held 17 bases outside the gene matches. This CDR3 region has 19 residues.

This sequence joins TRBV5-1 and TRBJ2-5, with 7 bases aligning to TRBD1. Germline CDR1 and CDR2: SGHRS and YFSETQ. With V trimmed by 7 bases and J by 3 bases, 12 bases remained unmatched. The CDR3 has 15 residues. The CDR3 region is CASGETGTSEETQYF. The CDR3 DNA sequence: TGCGCCAGCGGGGAGACAGGGACAAGTGAAGAGACCCAGTACTTC.

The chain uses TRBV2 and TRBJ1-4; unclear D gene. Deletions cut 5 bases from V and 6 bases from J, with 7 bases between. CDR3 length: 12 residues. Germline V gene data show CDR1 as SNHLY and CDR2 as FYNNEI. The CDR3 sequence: CASSSGDEKLFF. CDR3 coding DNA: TGTGCCAGCAGTTCGGGAGATGAAAAACTGTTTTTT. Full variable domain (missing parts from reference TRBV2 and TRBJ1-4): EPEVTQTPSHQVTQMGQEVILRCVPISNHLYFYWYRQILGQKVEFLVSFYNNEISEKSEIFDDQFSVERPDGSNFTLKIRSTKLEDSAMYFCASSSGDEKLFFGSGTQLSVL.

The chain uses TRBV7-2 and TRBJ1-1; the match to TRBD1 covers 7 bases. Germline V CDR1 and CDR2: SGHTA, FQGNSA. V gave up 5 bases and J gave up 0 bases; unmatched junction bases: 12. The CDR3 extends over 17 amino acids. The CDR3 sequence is CASSLSTGLRMNTEAFF. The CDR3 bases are TGTGCCAGCAGCCTCTCGACAGGGTTAAGGATGAACACTGAAGCTTTCTTT. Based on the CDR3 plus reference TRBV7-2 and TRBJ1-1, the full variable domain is GAGVSQSPSNKVTEKGKDVELRCDPISGHTALYWYRQSLGQGLEFLIYFQGNSAPDKSGLPSDRFSAERTGGSVSTLTIQRTQQEDSAVYLCASSLSTGLRMNTEAFFGQGTRLTVV.

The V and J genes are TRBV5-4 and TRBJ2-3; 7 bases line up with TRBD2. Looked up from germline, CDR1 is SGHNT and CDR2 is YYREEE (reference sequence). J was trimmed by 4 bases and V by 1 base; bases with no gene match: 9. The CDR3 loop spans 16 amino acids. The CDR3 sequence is CASSLLVGGPADTQYF. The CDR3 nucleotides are TGTGCCAGCAGCTTGCTCGTGGGAGGGCCGGCAGATACGCAGTATTTT.

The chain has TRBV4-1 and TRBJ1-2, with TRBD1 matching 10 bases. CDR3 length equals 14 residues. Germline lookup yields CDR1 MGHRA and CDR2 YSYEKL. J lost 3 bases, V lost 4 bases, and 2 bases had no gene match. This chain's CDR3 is CASSRGQGDYGYTF. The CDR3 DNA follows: TGCGCCAGCAGCCGCGGACAGGGGGACTATGGCTACACCTTC.

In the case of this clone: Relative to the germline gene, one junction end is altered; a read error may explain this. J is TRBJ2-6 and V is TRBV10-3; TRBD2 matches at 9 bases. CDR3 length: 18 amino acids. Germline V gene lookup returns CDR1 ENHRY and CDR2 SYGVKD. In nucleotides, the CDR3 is TGTGCCATCAGTGCCCGACTAGCGGACCATACTGGGGCCAACGTCCTGATTTTC. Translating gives CAISARLADHTGANVLIF.

As DNA, the CDR3 is TGTGCCAGTAGTGAAGGACTTAGCTCCTACGAGCAGTACTTC. It encodes CASSEGLSSYEQYF. The rearrangement links TRBV19 to TRBJ2-7; possibly TRBD2 for D (5 bases). CDR1 LNHDA and CDR2 SQIVND come from the germline V gene (reference sequence). Trimming removed 5 bases at V and 0 bases at J, with 11 bases between. This CDR3 spans 14 amino acids.

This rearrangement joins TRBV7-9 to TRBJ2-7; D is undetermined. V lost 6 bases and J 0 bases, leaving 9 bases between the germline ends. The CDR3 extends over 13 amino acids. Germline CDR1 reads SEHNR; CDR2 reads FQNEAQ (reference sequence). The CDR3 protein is CASSPSVSYEQYF. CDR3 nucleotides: TGTGCCAGCAGTCCAAGCGTCTCCTACGAGCAGTACTTC.

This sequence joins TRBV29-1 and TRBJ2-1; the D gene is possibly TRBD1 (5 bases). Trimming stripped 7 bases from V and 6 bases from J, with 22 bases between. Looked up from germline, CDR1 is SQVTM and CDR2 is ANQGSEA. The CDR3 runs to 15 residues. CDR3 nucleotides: TGCAGCGCGGATACACAGGCCGGTAGTCCCAATGAGCAGTTCTTC. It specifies CSADTQAGSPNEQFF.

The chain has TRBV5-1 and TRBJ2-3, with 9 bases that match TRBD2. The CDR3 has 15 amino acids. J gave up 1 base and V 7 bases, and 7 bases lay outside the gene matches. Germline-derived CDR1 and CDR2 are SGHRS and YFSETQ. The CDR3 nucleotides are TGCGCCAGCGCGGGTAGCGGGAGCCGCACAGATACGCAGTATTTT. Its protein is CASAGSGSRTDTQYF.

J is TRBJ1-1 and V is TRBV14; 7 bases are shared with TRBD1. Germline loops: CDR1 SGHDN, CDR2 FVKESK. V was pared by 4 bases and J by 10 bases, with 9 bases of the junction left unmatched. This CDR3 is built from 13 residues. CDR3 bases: TGTGCCAGCAGCCGCCAGGGGGGTAGCGGAGCTTTCTTT. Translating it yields CASSRQGGSGAFF.

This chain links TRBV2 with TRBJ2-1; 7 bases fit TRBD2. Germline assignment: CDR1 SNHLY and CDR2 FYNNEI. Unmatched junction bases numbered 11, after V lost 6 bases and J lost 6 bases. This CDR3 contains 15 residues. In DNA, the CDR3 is TGTGCCAGCAGCTGGAGCGGGATAAGATCCAATGAGCAGTTCTTC. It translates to CASSWSGIRSNEQFF.

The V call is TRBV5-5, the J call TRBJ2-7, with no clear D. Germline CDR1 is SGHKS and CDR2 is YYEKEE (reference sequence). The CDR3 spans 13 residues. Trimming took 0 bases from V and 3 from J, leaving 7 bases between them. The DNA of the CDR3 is TGTGCCAGCAGCTTGGGGGCTGTCTACGAGCAGTACTTC. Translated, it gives CASSLGAVYEQYF.

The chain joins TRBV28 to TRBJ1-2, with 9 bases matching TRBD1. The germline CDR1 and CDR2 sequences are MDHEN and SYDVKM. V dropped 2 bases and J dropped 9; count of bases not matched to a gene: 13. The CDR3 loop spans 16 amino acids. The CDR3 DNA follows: TGTGCCAGCAGTTTACCCCTGTGGGACAGGGCACTTAGCTACACCTTC. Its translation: CASSLPLWDRALSYTF.

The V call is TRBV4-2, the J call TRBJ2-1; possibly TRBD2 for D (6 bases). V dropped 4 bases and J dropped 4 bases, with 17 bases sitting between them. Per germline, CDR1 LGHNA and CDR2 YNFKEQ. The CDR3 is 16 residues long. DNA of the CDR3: TGTGCCAGCAGCCTTGGTTTGGACTACCTGTACAATGAGCAGTTCTTC. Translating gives CASSLGLDYLYNEQFF.

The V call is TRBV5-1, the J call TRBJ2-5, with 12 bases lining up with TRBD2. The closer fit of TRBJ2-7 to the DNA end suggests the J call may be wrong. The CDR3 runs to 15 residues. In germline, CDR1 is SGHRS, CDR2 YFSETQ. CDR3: CASSPLAGGRIEQYF. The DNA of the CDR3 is TGCGCCAGCAGCCCCCTAGCGGGAGGGCGAATCGAGCAGTACTTC.

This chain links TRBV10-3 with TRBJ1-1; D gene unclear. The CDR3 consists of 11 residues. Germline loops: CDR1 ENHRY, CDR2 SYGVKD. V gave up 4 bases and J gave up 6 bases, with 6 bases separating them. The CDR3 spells CAISVGAEAFF. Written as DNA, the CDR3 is TGTGCCATCAGTGTGGGAGCTGAAGCTTTCTTT.

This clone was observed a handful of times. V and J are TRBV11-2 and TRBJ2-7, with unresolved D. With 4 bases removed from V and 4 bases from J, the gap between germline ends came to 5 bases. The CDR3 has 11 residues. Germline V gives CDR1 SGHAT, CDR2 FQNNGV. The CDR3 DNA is TGTGCCAGCAGCTCCTTTTACGAGCAGTACTTC. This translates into CASSSFYEQYF.